Each of the 7 T cell receptor beta chains below was sequenced from the same sample in a study of immune heterogeneity within non-small cell lung tumors. Template was bulk tumor genomic DNA, about 550 ng per sample. During surgery, several far-apart biopsies were obtained from every primary tumor. The study cohort was described as untreated, and its members had newly diagnosed non-small cell lung cancer. They went on to have curative surgery. A first 10-cycle multiplex round used 32 V-gene and 13 J-gene primers on TCR beta CDR3. TCRdb re-called the multiplex PCR reads through MiXCR, storing one row per CDR3 protein. Among 14,000 to 15,000 distinct CDR3 sequences listed, 28% were seen once. Sample: lung tumor tissue. These receptors were obtained from a man aged 40-49 years with non-small cell lung cancer.

This clonotype was counted at least ten times. This chain links TRBV5-4 with TRBJ1-3, with TRBD1 identical over 10 bases. V dropped 0 bases and J dropped 2; count of bases not matched to a gene: 2. The CDR3 has 16 amino acids. From germline, CDR1 is SGHNT and CDR2 YYREEE (reference sequence). The CDR3 sequence: CASSLGQGAAGNTIYF. CDR3 DNA sequence: TGTGCCAGCAGCTTGGGACAGGGGGCCGCTGGAAACACCATATATTTT.

As concerns this clonotype: It may be a read error: a sequence one base away is much more abundant. The J gene is TRBJ2-2, the V gene TRBV7-8, with TRBD1 matching 8 bases. J was trimmed by 0 bases and V by 7 bases; bases with no gene match: 16. Germline-derived CDR1 and CDR2 are SGHVS and FQNEAQ. The CDR3 loop spans 19 amino acids. CDR3 bases: TGTGCCAGCATCCTCACTTTCAGGGGGCGAAACGCGAACACCGGGGAGCTGTTTTTT. Its protein is CASILTFRGRNANTGELFF.

This clonotype was recorded many times. The CDR3 spells CASSPRTSGSNEQFF. CDR3 bases: TGTGCCAGCTCACCGCGGACTAGCGGGAGTAATGAGCAGTTCTTC. J is TRBJ2-1 and V is TRBV18, with TRBD2 matching over 13 bases. Germline CDR1 and CDR2: KGHSH and LQKENI. The trim removed 3 bases at V and 7 bases at J, leaving 3 bases unmatched. The CDR3 consists of 15 residues.

This clonotype was seen a single time. A read error may explain this, as a much larger clone is one base away. V usage is TRBV20-1 and J usage is TRBJ2-1, with 12 bases fitting TRBD2. The length of the CDR3 is 16 residues. With V trimmed by 2 bases and J by 4 bases, 6 bases remained unmatched. CDR1 and CDR2 from the germline V gene are DFQATT and SNEGSKA (reference sequence). The chain's CDR3 is CSARQTSGSVYNEQFF. The CDR3 region has the DNA TGCAGTGCTAGACAGACTAGCGGGAGTGTTTACAATGAGCAGTTCTTC.

The V and J genes are TRBV20-1 and TRBJ2-3, with 9 bases fitting TRBD2. CDR1 is DFQATT, CDR2 SNEGSKA, per germline (reference sequence). With 3 bases clipped from V and 4 bases from J, the junction kept 5 bases outside the gene matches. This CDR3 comprises 14 residues. Here the CDR3 reads CSARASGIADTQYF. CDR3 sequence (DNA): TGCAGTGCTAGGGCTAGCGGGATTGCAGATACGCAGTATTTT.

To note about this clonotype: Possible read error: a much larger clone is one base away. The V and J genes are TRBV5-1 and TRBJ1-3; possibly TRBD1 for D (6 bases). CDR3 length: 15 residues. CDR1 is SGHRS, CDR2 YFSETQ, per germline. Written as DNA, the CDR3 is TGCTCCAGCAGCGGGGGCGGGGGCTCTGGAAACACCATATATTTT. Protein: CSSSGGGGSGNTIYF.

Turning to this clonotype: It may be a read error: a sequence one base away is much more abundant. V is TRBV24-1 and J is TRBJ2-5; D is possibly TRBD1 (6 bases). The CDR3 sequence is 13 residues long. The ends were cut back, 3 bases at V and 6 bases at J, with 10 bases in the middle. Germline V gene data show CDR1 as KGHDR and CDR2 as SFDVKD. The CDR3 loop is CATSDQGRQTQYF. CDR3 nucleotide sequence: TGTGCCACCAGTGATCAGGGGCGGCAGACCCAGTACTTC.